This is a list of T cell receptor beta chains from one sample in a study of blood T cell repertoires in COVID-19. The protocol was immunoSEQ multiplex PCR, while the TCRdb copy is restricted to in-frame clones and leaves out a portion. The sample records approximately 94,000 clones, 91% being singletons. Sequenced sample: peripheral blood. The receptors were sampled from a man aged 45-60 years with active COVID-19. The CDR3 runs from the conserved cysteine through the conserved F or W. The D gene is left open where the match is weak. Where a row states a size, it is once, few, many or the class of an expanded clone; other rows omit it.

.	.	TRBV7-2	15	TRBJ1-5	TGTGCCAGCAGCTTGACAAGCACTAGCAATCAGCCCCAGCATTTT	CASSLTSTSNQPQHF
TRBD1	.	TRBV12-3/TRBV12-4	12	TRBJ1-6	TGTGCCAGCAAGGGGGCTGGGTCACCCCTCCACTTT	CASKGAGSPLHF
TRBD1	.	TRBV7-2	15	TRBJ2-5	TGTGCCAGCAGCCCCCAGACAGGGGGCGCGAAGACCCAGTACTTC	CASSPQTGGAKTQYF
TRBD2	.	TRBV7-6	15	TRBJ2-1	TGTGCCAGCAGCTGGGGGACTAGCGGGAACTATGAGCAGTTCTTC	CASSWGTSGNYEQFF
.	.	TRBV7-9	16	TRBJ2-6	TGTGCCAGCAGCTCCCCCGTCCTCTCTGGGGCCAACGTCCTGACTTTC	CASSSPVLSGANVLTF
TRBD1	once	TRBV18	14	TRBJ1-4	TGTGCCAGCTCACCTACAGGGGTAGGCGAAAAACTGTTTTTT	CASSPTGVGEKLFF
.	.	TRBV14	15	TRBJ2-1	TGTGCCAGCAGCCGACGACTAGTTGCGAACAATGAGCAGTTCTTC	CASSRRLVANNEQFF
.	.	TRBV12-2	15	TRBJ1-2	TGTGCAAGTCGCTCGCCCCTGCGGGGGAACTATGGCTACACCTTC	CASRSPLRGNYGYTF
TRBD2	.	TRBV2	15	TRBJ2-5	TGTGCCAGCAGTGACAGGAGCGGGAGAGGAGAGACCCAGTACTTC	CASSDRSGRGETQYF
TRBD1	.	TRBV7-2	18	TRBJ2-1	TGTGCCTCCCGGGGGGGACAGGGGGGCCCAACCTCCTACAATGAGCAGTTCTTC	CASRGGQGGPTSYNEQFF
.	.	TRBV5-5	16	TRBJ2-1	TGTGCCAGCAGCCCCTGGGGGGGCGGAAGCTACAATGAGCAGTTCTTC	CASSPWGGGSYNEQFF
.	.	TRBV9	12	TRBJ2-1	TGTGCCAGCAGCCCTACCTACAATGAGCAGTTCTTC	CASSPTYNEQFF
TRBD2	.	TRBV9	14	TRBJ2-1	TGTGCCAGCACCTTCCTAGCGGGTAGTGATGAGCAGTTCTTC	CASTFLAGSDEQFF
TRBD1	once	TRBV5-1	16	TRBJ2-7	TGCGCCAGCAGCTTGGGGGGAGGGGACAGGGCTTACGAGCAGTACTTC	CASSLGGGDRAYEQYF
.	few	TRBV5-3	15	TRBJ1-2	TGTGCCAGAAGCTTGGTCCCCGTGGAGCACTATGGCTACACCTTC	CARSLVPVEHYGYTF
TRBD1	.	TRBV4-1	15	TRBJ2-1	TGCGCCAGCAGCTCACCGGGACAGGACTACAATGAGCAGTTCTTC	CASSSPGQDYNEQFF
.	few	TRBV27	15	TRBJ2-3	TGTGCCAGCAGCTGGACAGTCCAAAGCACAGATACGCAGTATTTT	CASSWTVQSTDTQYF
.	.	TRBV19	14	TRBJ1-1	TGTGCCAGTAAGGGACAAGAAATGAACACTGAAGCTTTCTTT	CASKGQEMNTEAFF
TRBD2	.	TRBV5-4	15	TRBJ2-1	TGTGCCAGCAGGCCGGGGGGGACTAGCGACTATGAGCAGTTCTTC	CASRPGGTSDYEQFF
.	.	TRBV7-9	13	TRBJ2-6	TGTGCCAGCAGCCTTCCCGGGGCCAACGTCCTGACTTTC	CASSLPGANVLTF
.	.	TRBV7-2	15	TRBJ2-3	TGTGCCAGCAGCTTAATTTCTACTAGAGCAGATACGCAGTATTTT	CASSLISTRADTQYF
.	.	TRBV19	15	TRBJ2-2	TGTGCCAGTAGTATTTCAAAACTAGGCACCGGGGAGCTGTTTTTT	CASSISKLGTGELFF
TRBD1	few	TRBV9	15	TRBJ1-5	TGTGCCAGCAGTGATACAGGGGGCGCAGGACAGCCCCAGCATTTT	CASSDTGGAGQPQHF
TRBD1	.	TRBV24-1	17	TRBJ2-5	TGTGCCACCAGTGATTCTGGCAGGGGGCCCTATCGGGAGACCCAGTACTTC	CATSDSGRGPYRETQYF
.	.	TRBV19	12	TRBJ1-4	TGTGCCAGTAGCGCAGCTAATGAAAAACTGTTTTTT	CASSAANEKLFF
TRBD2	.	TRBV11-3	16	TRBJ2-3	TGTGCCAGCAGCTCGATAGCGGGAGCGGGGTCAGATACGCAGTATTTT	CASSSIAGAGSDTQYF
.	.	TRBV3-1/TRBV3-2	13	TRBJ2-5	TGTGCCAGCAGCCCGACAGTCCGTGAGACCCAGTACTTC	CASSPTVRETQYF
.	.	TRBV3-1/TRBV3-2	14	TRBJ2-1	TGTGCCAGCAGCCAAGCCGGGACTGACAATGAGCAGTTCTTC	CASSQAGTDNEQFF
.	.	TRBV30	14	TRBJ1-5	TGTGCCTGGATTCTTCGGAGGGGCTGGCAGCCCCAGCATTTT	CAWILRRGWQPQHF
TRBD2	once	TRBV29-1	15	TRBJ2-5	TGCAGCGTGGGGCGAGCGGGGGCCGGACAAGAGACCCAGTACTTC	CSVGRAGAGQETQYF
TRBD1	.	TRBV5-5	14	TRBJ2-7	TGTGCCAGCAGCTTGGGGGACAGGGTCGGCGAGCAGTACTTC	CASSLGDRVGEQYF
TRBD1	.	TRBV3-1/TRBV3-2	14	TRBJ2-7	TGTGCCAGCAGCGGACGGGACAGGGGATACGAGCAGTACTTC	CASSGRDRGYEQYF
.	.	TRBV2	12	TRBJ2-7	TGTGCCAGCAGTGAGTTCAGCTACGAGCAGTACTTC	CASSEFSYEQYF
TRBD1	.	TRBV18	14	TRBJ2-3	TGTGCCAGCTCACCGGGACAGGGGTCAGATACGCAGTATTTT	CASSPGQGSDTQYF
.	.	TRBV7-8	15	TRBJ1-4	TGTGCCAGCAGCCGGGGGTGGGGCTCCAATGAAAAACTGTTTTTT	CASSRGWGSNEKLFF
TRBD1	.	TRBV7-9	17	TRBJ2-1	TGTGCCAGCAGCCATCCGGGACAGGGATTGGGTCGCAATGAGCAGTTCTTC	CASSHPGQGLGRNEQFF
TRBD2	.	TRBV11-3	14	TRBJ2-5	TGTGCCAGCAGATTTACTAGCGCACAAGAGACCCAGTACTTC	CASRFTSAQETQYF
.	.	TRBV24-1	15	TRBJ2-3	TGTGCCACCAGTGATTTGGGAGGGCCAGAGGATACGCAGTATTTT	CATSDLGGPEDTQYF
.	.	TRBV6-6	14	TRBJ1-1	TGTGCCAGCAGTTACGGCAGTCAGAACACTGAAGCTTTCTTT	CASSYGSQNTEAFF
TRBD2	.	TRBV24-1	17	TRBJ2-5	TGTGCCACCAGTGATTCCAGCGGGGGGGCGATCGGCGAGACCCAGTACTTC	CATSDSSGGAIGETQYF
TRBD2	.	TRBV7-8	16	TRBJ2-4	TGTGCCAGCAGTATAGAGGGGAGGGGTTCCAAAAACATTCAGTACTTC	CASSIEGRGSKNIQYF
TRBD1	.	TRBV7-9	14	TRBJ1-1	TGTGCCAGCAGCGCCGGACAGGGGAGGTTCGCGGCTTTCTTT	CASSAGQGRFAAFF
.	.	TRBV13	13	TRBJ1-1	TGTGCCAGCAGCTCACACATGAACACTGAAGCTTTCTTT	CASSSHMNTEAFF
TRBD2	.	TRBV11-1	16	TRBJ2-2	TGTGCCAGCAGCTTAGACCTAGCGGGGAACACCGGGGAGCTGTTTTTT	CASSLDLAGNTGELFF
.	.	TRBV21-1	16	TRBJ2-2	TGTGCCAGCAGCTGTGGACAGGGGGCGGTAACCGGGGAGCTGTTTTTT	CASSCGQGAVTGELFF
.	.	TRBV10-3	12	TRBJ1-4	TGTGCCATCAGTAAGGGGGATGAAAAACTGTTTTTT	CAISKGDEKLFF
.	.	TRBV11-2	15	TRBJ1-2	TGTGCCAGCAGCTTAAGACAGAATCTTAACTATGGCTACACCTTC	CASSLRQNLNYGYTF
.	.	TRBV18	15	TRBJ1-1	TGTGCCAGCTCACCACCAAACAGGGCCAAGGGTGAAGCTTTCTTT	CASSPPNRAKGEAFF
.	.	TRBV19	15	TRBJ1-5	TGTGCCAGTAGTATTGACAGTGGTTTGAATCAGCCCCAGCATTTT	CASSIDSGLNQPQHF
.	.	TRBV10-3	12	TRBJ2-7	TGTGCCATCAGTGAGAGGGGCAACGAGCAGTACTTC	CAISERGNEQYF